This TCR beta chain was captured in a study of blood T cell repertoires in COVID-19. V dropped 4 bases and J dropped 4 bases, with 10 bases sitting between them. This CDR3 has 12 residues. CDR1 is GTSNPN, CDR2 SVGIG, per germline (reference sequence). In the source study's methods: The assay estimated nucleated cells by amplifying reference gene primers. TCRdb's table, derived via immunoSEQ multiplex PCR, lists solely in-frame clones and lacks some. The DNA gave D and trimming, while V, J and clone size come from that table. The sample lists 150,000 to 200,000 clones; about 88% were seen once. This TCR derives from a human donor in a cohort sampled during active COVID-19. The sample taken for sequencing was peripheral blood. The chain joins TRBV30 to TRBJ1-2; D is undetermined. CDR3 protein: CAWMSIGYGYTF. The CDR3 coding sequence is TGTGCCTGGATGTCCATCGGCTATGGCTACACCTTC.